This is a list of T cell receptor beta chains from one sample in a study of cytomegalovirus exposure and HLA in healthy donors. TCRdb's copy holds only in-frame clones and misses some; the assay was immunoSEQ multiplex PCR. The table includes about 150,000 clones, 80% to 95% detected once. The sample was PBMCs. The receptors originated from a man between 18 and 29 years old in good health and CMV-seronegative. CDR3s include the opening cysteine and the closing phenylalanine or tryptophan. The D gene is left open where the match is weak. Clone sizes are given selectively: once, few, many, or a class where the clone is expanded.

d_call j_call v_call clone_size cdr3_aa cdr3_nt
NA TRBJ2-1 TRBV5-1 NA CASSLLGALGGGLF TGCGCCAGCAGCCTCTTAGGCGCACTGGGAGGGGGGCTCTTC
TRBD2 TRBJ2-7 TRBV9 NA CASSKDGTSGYEQYF TGTGCCAGCAGCAAAGATGGGACTAGCGGCTACGAGCAGTACTTC
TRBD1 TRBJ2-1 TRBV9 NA CASSVGVTGGLDEQFF TGTGCCAGCAGCGTAGGAGTGACAGGGGGCTTGGATGAGCAGTTCTTC
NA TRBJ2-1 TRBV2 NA CASSYYNEQFF TGTGCCAGCAGTTATTACAATGAGCAGTTCTTC
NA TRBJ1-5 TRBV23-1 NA CASSQPRGSGQPQHF TGCGCCAGCAGTCAACCTAGGGGTTCGGGTCAGCCCCAGCATTTT
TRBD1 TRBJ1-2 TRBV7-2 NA CASSFTSDRVYGYTF TGTGCCAGCAGCTTTACTTCGGACAGGGTCTATGGCTACACCTTC
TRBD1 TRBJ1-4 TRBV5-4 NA CASSLGTANEKLFF TGTGCCAGCAGCCTCGGGACAGCTAATGAAAAACTGTTTTTT
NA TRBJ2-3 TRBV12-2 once CASRLGAGTGTDTQYF TGTGCAAGTCGCTTAGGTGCGGGGACAGGCACAGATACGCAGTATTTT
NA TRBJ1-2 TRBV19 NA CASRRTVLNYGYTF TGTGCCAGTAGGAGGACAGTCCTTAACTATGGCTACACCTTC
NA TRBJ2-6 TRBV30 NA CAWSVVGSGANVLTF TGTGCCTGGAGTGTGGTCGGCTCTGGGGCCAACGTCCTGACTTTC
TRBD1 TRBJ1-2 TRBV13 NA CASSLGGDRGRYGYTF TGTGCCAGCAGCTTAGGGGGAGACAGGGGCCGCTATGGCTACACCTTC
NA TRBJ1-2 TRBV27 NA CASSLGADSNYGYTF TGTGCCAGCAGTTTAGGAGCGGACAGTAACTATGGCTACACCTTC
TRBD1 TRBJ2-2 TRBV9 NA CASSVRQGANTGELFF TGTGCCAGCAGCGTCCGACAGGGGGCGAACACCGGGGAGCTGTTTTTT
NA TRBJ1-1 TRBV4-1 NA CASSRIQDTEAFF TGCGCCAGCAGCCGAATACAGGATACTGAAGCTTTCTTT
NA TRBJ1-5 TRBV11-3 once CASSSLGQPQHF TGTGCCAGCAGCTCTCTAGGTCAGCCCCAGCATTTT
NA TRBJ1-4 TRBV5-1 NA CASRSGMATNEKLFF TGCGCCAGCCGGAGCGGAATGGCAACTAATGAAAAACTGTTTTTT
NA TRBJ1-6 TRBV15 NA CATSRDGWGQGNSPLHF TGTGCCACCAGCAGAGATGGATGGGGGCAAGGTAATTCACCCCTCCACTTT
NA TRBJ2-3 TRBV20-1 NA CSAVTDTQYF TGCAGTGCCGTTACAGATACGCAGTATTTT
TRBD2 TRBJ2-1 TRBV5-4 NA CASSPTSGDNEQFF TGTGCCAGCAGCCCGACTAGCGGGGACAATGAGCAGTTCTTC
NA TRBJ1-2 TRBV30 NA CAWSDRGTDGYTF TGTGCCTGGAGTGATAGAGGGACTGATGGCTACACCTTC
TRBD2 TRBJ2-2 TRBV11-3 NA CASSLVASGTGELFF TGTGCCAGCAGCTTGGTCGCTAGCGGGACCGGGGAGCTGTTTTTT
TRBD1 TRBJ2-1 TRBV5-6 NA CASSFGTGLGEQFF TGTGCCAGCAGCTTCGGGACAGGGTTAGGTGAGCAGTTCTTC
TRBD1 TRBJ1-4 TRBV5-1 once CASSLADREREKLFF TGCGCCAGCAGCTTGGCCGACAGGGAGAGAGAGAAACTGTTTTTT
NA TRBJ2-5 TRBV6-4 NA CASSDSLVPLRGQSWTQYF TGTGCCAGCAGTGACTCCCTGGTTCCCTTGAGGGGACAATCGTGGACCCAGTACTTC
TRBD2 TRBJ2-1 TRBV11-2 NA CASSYPSGRLGDEQFF TGTGCCAGCAGCTACCCTAGCGGGAGACTGGGCGATGAGCAGTTCTTC
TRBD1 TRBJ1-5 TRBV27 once CASNQGGSNQPQHF TGTGCCAGCAACCAGGGGGGTAGCAATCAGCCCCAGCATTTT
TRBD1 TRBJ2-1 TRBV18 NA CASSGPTGTGYNEQFF TGTGCCAGCTCAGGCCCGACCGGGACAGGATACAATGAGCAGTTCTTC
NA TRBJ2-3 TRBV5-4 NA CASSFLRQGSTDTQYF TGTGCCAGCAGCTTCCTTCGGCAGGGCAGCACAGATACGCAGTATTTT
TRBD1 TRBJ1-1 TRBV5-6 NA CASSQTGVNTEAFF TGTGCCAGCAGCCAGACAGGGGTGAACACTGAAGCTTTCTTT